Listed below are T cell receptor beta chains from one sample, sequenced in a study of response to subunit inactivated influenza vaccine. TCRdb used MiXCR to reprocess the RT-PCR reads, holding one entry per CDR3 protein. The table lists about 540,000 distinct CDR3 sequences, 12% to 15% of them singletons. The specimen comprised PBMCs from blood, sampled 11 to 12 days after vaccination. The receptor source for this set is a man aged 50 or older who received an inactivated influenza vaccine. Each CDR3 is given with its conserved first and last residue. D genes are given only for firm matches. The size entry is marked missing in some rows and otherwise reads once, few, many or a size class.

D gene	CDR3 length	V gene	clone size	J gene	CDR3 protein	CDR3 DNA
TRBD1	14	TRBV18	.	TRBJ1-2	CASSPTDRGGGYTF	TGTGCCAGCTCCCCCACTGACAGGGGTGGCGGCTACACCTTC
.	14	TRBV12-3/TRBV12-4	.	TRBJ2-7	CASSPAGPGYEQYF	TGTGCCAGCAGTCCTGCCGGGCCCGGCTACGAGCAGTACTTC
.	16	TRBV6-2/TRBV6-3	few	TRBJ2-3	CASSYGYAGTPDTQYF	TGTGCCAGCAGTTACGGGTATGCGGGAACCCCAGATACGCAGTATTTT
.	16	TRBV20-1	.	TRBJ2-7	CSAPPQTGTSLYEQYF	TGCAGTGCTCCCCCTCAGACCGGGACTTCTCTCTACGAGCAGTACTTC
.	16	TRBV5-6	once	TRBJ2-7	CASSLWNRGSLYEQYF	TGTGCCAGCAGCTTGTGGAACCGGGGGAGCCTCTACGAGCAGTACTTC
.	14	TRBV12-3/TRBV12-4	few	TRBJ1-2	CASSHHKSGYGYTF	TGTGCCAGCAGTCATCATAAGTCGGGCTATGGCTACACCTTC
.	16	TRBV12-3/TRBV12-4	few	TRBJ1-2	CASSLNGGAQGYGYTF	TGTGCCAGCAGTCTCAATGGGGGGGCGCAAGGCTATGGCTACACCTTC
.	15	TRBV6-1	few	TRBJ1-1	CASSVTAAVGTEAFF	TGTGCCAGCAGTGTGACGGCGGCAGTTGGCACTGAAGCTTTCTTT
.	15	TRBV28	.	TRBJ2-2	CASRPLTQNTGELFF	TGTGCCAGCAGGCCGCTAACCCAGAACACCGGGGAGCTGTTTTTT
TRBD2	16	TRBV7-9	.	TRBJ2-1	CASSSGLAGGFDEQFF	TGTGCCAGCAGCTCGGGACTAGCGGGAGGTTTCGATGAGCAGTTCTTC
.	14	TRBV5-1	many	TRBJ1-1	CASSLDRVETEAFF	TGCGCCAGCAGCTTGGACAGGGTAGAGACTGAAGCTTTCTTT
TRBD1	15	TRBV29-1	few	TRBJ2-1	CSVETTGLGYNEQFF	TGCAGCGTTGAAACGACAGGGTTGGGCTACAATGAGCAGTTCTTC
TRBD1	14	TRBV10-3	few	TRBJ2-2	CALWDRTNTGELFF	TGTGCCCTATGGGACAGAACGAACACCGGGGAGCTGTTTTTT
.	14	TRBV4-1	many	TRBJ1-5	CASSQGHSNQPQHF	TGCGCCAGCAGCCAAGGACACAGCAATCAGCCCCAGCATTTT
.	15	TRBV6-2/TRBV6-3	.	TRBJ2-7	CASSYSGEGAYEQYF	TGTGCCAGCAGTTACTCAGGGGAGGGGGCCTACGAGCAGTACTTC
.	14	TRBV18	few	TRBJ2-5	CASSPTQTGETQYF	TGTGCCAGCTCACCAACCCAGACGGGGGAGACCCAGTACTTC
TRBD1	14	TRBV5-1	.	TRBJ2-7	CASSLRTGNDEQYF	TGCGCCAGCAGCTTGCGGACAGGGAATGACGAGCAGTACTTC
TRBD2	17	TRBV20-1	few	TRBJ2-2	CSARGASGMGNTGELFF	TGCAGTGCCCGAGGGGCTAGCGGGATGGGGAACACCGGGGAGCTGTTTTTT
.	14	TRBV7-9	few	TRBJ2-1	CASSRDGGRDEQFF	TGTGCCAGCAGCCGGGACGGGGGTAGGGATGAGCAGTTCTTC
.	15	TRBV7-2	many	TRBJ1-1	CASSLDRLENTEAFF	TGTGCCAGCAGCTTAGACCGACTAGAGAACACTGAAGCTTTCTTT
.	14	TRBV3-1	.	TRBJ1-2	CASSQDPGTWGYTF	TGTGCCAGCAGCCAAGATCCCGGGACATGGGGCTACACCTTC
.	11	TRBV12-3/TRBV12-4	many	TRBJ2-1	CASRTGYEQFF	TGTGCCAGCAGAACAGGGTATGAGCAGTTCTTC
TRBD2	11	TRBV9	few	TRBJ2-4	CASSSGTEVYF	TGTGCCAGCAGCAGCGGGACCGAGGTGTACTTC
.	14	TRBV7-9	.	TRBJ1-5	CASSLVGGEQPQHF	TGTGCCAGCAGCTTAGTAGGCGGAGAACAGCCCCAGCATTTT
.	14	TRBV12-3/TRBV12-4	.	TRBJ2-1	CASSLGLHDNEQFF	TGTGCCAGCAGTTTGGGACTGCACGACAATGAGCAGTTCTTC
.	13	TRBV20-1	few	TRBJ1-2	CSLLLPGAYGYTF	TGCAGTCTGCTGCTTCCGGGGGCCTATGGCTACACCTTC
TRBD2	16	TRBV20-1	.	TRBJ2-2	CSARLLAGGNTGELFF	TGCAGTGCTAGACTCCTAGCGGGGGGTAACACCGGGGAGCTGTTTTTT
.	15	TRBV28	few	TRBJ2-7	CASSPRRGPIYEQYF	TGTGCCAGCAGTCCCCGACGTGGTCCCATCTACGAGCAGTACTTC
.	15	TRBV5-4	.	TRBJ1-1	CASSLAVTGGAEAYF	TGTGCCAGCAGCTTGGCCGTGACGGGCGGGGCTGAAGCTTACTTT
.	12	TRBV12-3/TRBV12-4	few	TRBJ2-1	CASRSGAHEQFF	TGTGCCAGCAGGTCAGGGGCCCATGAGCAGTTCTTC
.	13	TRBV7-2	few	TRBJ1-4	CASSLVLHEKLFF	TGTGCCAGCAGCTTAGTCCTACACGAAAAACTGTTTTTT
.	15	TRBV10-3	.	TRBJ2-5	CAISSVLSAQETQYF	TGTGCCATCAGTTCAGTGCTATCCGCCCAAGAGACCCAGTACTTC
.	13	TRBV19	few	TRBJ2-7	CASSIRGYDEQYF	TGTGCCAGTAGTATCCGAGGGTACGACGAGCAGTACTTC
TRBD2	17	TRBV3-1	.	TRBJ2-3	CASSQDGLALSPYTQYF	TGTGCCAGCAGCCAGGACGGACTAGCCTTGTCCCCTTATACGCAGTATTTT
.	12	TRBV7-2	.	TRBJ2-3	CASSKEGRREYF	TGTGCCAGCAGCAAGGAGGGGCGTAGGGAGTATTTT
.	14	TRBV9	few	TRBJ2-7	CASSLDGKPYEQYF	TGTGCCAGCAGCCTCGACGGGAAACCCTACGAGCAGTACTTC
.	16	TRBV3-1	once	TRBJ1-1	CASSWGLRHQNTEAFF	TGTGCCAGCAGCTGGGGCCTGAGACACCAGAACACTGAAGCTTTCTTT
.	12	TRBV14	few	TRBJ2-1	CASSRGDRGQFF	TGTGCCAGCAGCCGGGGAGATAGAGGACAGTTCTTC
TRBD2	15	TRBV9	few	TRBJ2-1	CASSDGTSGPNEQFF	TGTGCCAGCAGCGACGGGACTAGCGGACCTAATGAGCAGTTCTTC